This T cell receptor beta chain comes out of a study of T cells after yellow fever vaccination. In the study overall: Fractions containing few cells were prepared with SMART-Seq v4 Ultra Low Input. General observations from the study: FACS-sorted repertoires could contain abundant clonotypes contaminating from the bulk population.

This clonotype was counted a few times. Its antigen is still unknown. Trimming cost V 3 bases and J 0 bases, with 18 bases left between them. CDR1 and CDR2 (germline): DFQATT, SNEGSKA (reference sequence). The CDR3 spans 17 residues. Template switching by 5'RACE produced TCR cDNA, adding a universal primer site and UMIs. TCRdb passed the 5' RACE reads through MiXCR, listing each CDR3 protein once. Found here are fewer than 500,000 distinct CDR3 sequences, about 19% of them singletons; the top ten hold over 15%. The sequenced sample was PBMCs, obtained before the yellow fever booster vaccination. This sequence originates from a young man who received the YFV17D yellow fever vaccine. The J gene is TRBJ2-4, the V gene TRBV20-1, with D perhaps TRBD1 (6 bases). The CDR3, as DNA: TGCAGTGCTAGGCAACCGACGGGACACCTAGCCAAAAACATTCAGTACTTC. This codes for CSARQPTGHLAKNIQYF.